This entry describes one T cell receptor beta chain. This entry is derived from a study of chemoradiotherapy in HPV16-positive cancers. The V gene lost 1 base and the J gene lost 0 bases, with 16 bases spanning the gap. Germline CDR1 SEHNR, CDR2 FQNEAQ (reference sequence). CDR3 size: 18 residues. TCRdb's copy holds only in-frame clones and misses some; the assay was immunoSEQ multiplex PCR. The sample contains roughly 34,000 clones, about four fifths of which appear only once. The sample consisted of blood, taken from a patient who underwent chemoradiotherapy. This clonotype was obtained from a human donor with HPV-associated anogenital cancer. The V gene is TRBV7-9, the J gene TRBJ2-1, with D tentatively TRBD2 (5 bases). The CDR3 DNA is TGTGCCAGCAGCTTAGTCGGGCGGGCGTCGAGCTCCTACAATGAGCAGTTCTTC. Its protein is CASSLVGRASSSYNEQFF. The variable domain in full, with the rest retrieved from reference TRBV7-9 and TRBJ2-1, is DTGVSQNPRHKITKRGQNVTFRCDPISEHNRLYWYRQTLGQGPEFLTYFQNEAQLEKSRLLSDRFSAERPKGSFSTLEIQRTEQGDSAMYLCASSLVGRASSSYNEQFFGPGTRLTVL.